The present T cell receptor (beta chain) was sequenced within a study of T cell responses to AZD1222 COVID-19 vaccine. Sequenced by immunoSEQ multiplex PCR; TCRdb stores in-frame clones only, minus some. This sample yields 100,000 to 120,000 clones, of which about 95% are seen a single time; around 3% belongs to the top ten. Points from the study as a whole: Repertoires were collected only later (after the peak T cell response had occurred). Compared with day 0, the breadth and depth of the Spike-specific TCR repertoire rose significantly after two doses of AZD1222. Dominant at 160-218 and 743-854, vaccine-associated CD4 TCRs also spanned spike.

On this clone itself: The antigen is not known.

This CDR3 is built from 15 residues. Germline V gives CDR1 SGHAT, CDR2 FQDESV (reference sequence). With 5 bases clipped from V and 4 bases from J, the junction kept 8 bases outside the gene matches. The input for sequencing was peripheral blood, taken 28 days after the second AZD1222 dose. This chain joins TRBV11-1 and TRBJ2-1, with 7 positions matching TRBD2. This sequence was found in an adult who received the AZD1222 COVID-19 vaccine. The CDR3, as DNA: TGTGCCAGCAGCCTGACTAGCTCCGCTTACAATGAGCAGTTCTTC. Amino acids: CASSLTSSAYNEQFF.